What follows are 25 T cell receptor beta chains derived from one specimen sequenced in a study of cytomegalovirus exposure and HLA in healthy donors. The study ran its PCR with 60 Vbeta and 13 Jbeta primers. Generated by immunoSEQ multiplex PCR, the TCRdb table keeps only in-frame clones and is missing some. The table shows approximately 130,000 clones, with 78% occurring only once. Sequencing input: PBMCs. Receptor source: a woman in her 40s in good health and CMV-seronegative.

V is TRBV30 and J is TRBJ2-7; weak D call: TRBD1 (6 bases). The V end lost 3 bases, the J end lost 0 bases, and 12 bases lay between the germline ends. This CDR3 spans 14 amino acids. Germline CDR1 GTSNPN, CDR2 SVGIG (reference sequence). For the CDR3, the DNA is TGTGCCTGGAGAAGACAGGCGAGCTCCTACGAGCAGTACTTC. It is translated as CAWRRQASSYEQYF.

This chain connects TRBV4-1 to TRBJ2-3, with 10 bases lining up with TRBD2. V dropped 3 bases and J dropped 3; count of bases not matched to a gene: 9. Germline assignment: CDR1 MGHRA and CDR2 YSYEKL. The CDR3 is 17 amino acids. The CDR3 coding sequence is TGCGCCAGCAGCCACGAAAAGCGGGGGGGCTCAACAGATACGCAGTATTTT. Translating gives CASSHEKRGGSTDTQYF.

The chain combines TRBV11-2 with TRBJ2-5; 7 bases are a match to TRBD1. Looked up from germline, CDR1 is SGHAT and CDR2 is FQNNGV. The ends lost 7 bases at V and 4 bases at J; junction bases unmatched: 9. The CDR3 totals 14 residues. The CDR3 DNA follows: TGTGCCAGCACCGAAACAGGGGCGGGAGAGACCCAGTACTTC. It codes for CASTETGAGETQYF. The full variable domain, completed using reference TRBV11-2 and TRBJ2-5, is EAGVAQSPRYKIIEKRQSVAFWCNPISGHATLYWYQQILGQGPKLLIQFQNNGVVDDSQLPKDRFSAERLKGVDSTLKIQPAKLEDSAVYLCASTETGAGETQYFGPGTRLLVL.

The chain carries TRBV6-4 and TRBJ2-2, with TRBD1 identical over 8 bases. CDR3 size: 16 residues. The V and J ends lost 6 bases and 5 bases, in that order; junction bases with no gene match: 11. Germline CDR1 MRHNA, CDR2 SNTAGT. CDR3 residues: CASRREGQGRTGELFF. The DNA for the CDR3 is TGTGCCAGCAGAAGGGAAGGACAGGGTCGGACCGGGGAGCTGTTTTTT.

The chain carries TRBV19 and TRBJ1-1, with D possibly being TRBD1 (6 bases). V shed 5 bases and J shed 10 bases, with 11 bases lying between them. Germline assignment: CDR1 LNHDA and CDR2 SQIVND (reference sequence). The CDR3 is 11 amino acids. The CDR3 DNA follows: TGTGCCAGTAGTCTCAGGGGTAGAGCTTTCTTT. Translating it yields CASSLRGRAFF.

The chain has TRBV19 and TRBJ2-2; a weak D match, TRBD1 (6 bases). Germline V gene data show CDR1 as LNHDA and CDR2 as SQIVND (reference sequence). Trimming removed 3 bases at V and 4 bases at J, with 12 bases between. This CDR3 is built from 15 residues. For the CDR3, the DNA is TGTGCCAGTAGTATTGCAGGGGTGGGCACCGGGGAGCTGTTTTTT. Translating gives CASSIAGVGTGELFF.

Points on this clone: The germline gene is not matched at one end of the junction; a read error may be the cause. The V gene is TRBV19, the J gene TRBJ2-5; 7 nucleotides line up with TRBD1. CDR3 size: 13 residues. Germline V gene lookup returns CDR1 LNHDA and CDR2 SQIVND (reference sequence). This CDR3 is CASSPRDSEGPNF. In DNA form, the CDR3 reads TGTGCCAGTAGTCCTCGGGACAGTGAAGGGCCGAACTTC.

This clone was detected only once. The rearrangement uses TRBV7-9 and TRBJ2-5; 7 bases are shared with TRBD1. V dropped 5 bases and J dropped 2; count of bases not matched to a gene: 8. Per germline, CDR1 SEHNR and CDR2 FQNEAQ (reference sequence). The CDR3 is made up of 15 amino acids. The CDR3 DNA sequence: TGTGCCAGCAGCCGAGGGACAGCGAGACAAGAGACCCAGTACTTC. Its translation: CASSRGTARQETQYF.

This chain joins TRBV5-1 and TRBJ1-4; perhaps TRBD1 as D (6 bases). V was trimmed by 2 bases and J by 1 base, leaving 9 bases between them. The CDR3 extends over 15 amino acids. Germline lookup yields CDR1 SGHRS and CDR2 YFSETQ. The CDR3 sequence: CASSLAGVTNEKLFF. The CDR3 nucleotides are TGCGCCAGCAGCTTAGCAGGGGTAACTAATGAAAAACTGTTTTTT.

A word on this clone: One end of the junction does not line up with germline, which may come from a read error. Other DNA sequences in this specimen translate into the identical CDR3. The chain joins TRBV28 to TRBJ2-7, with D perhaps TRBD1 (5 bases). From germline, CDR1 is MDHEN and CDR2 SYDVKM. The CDR3 runs 14 residues. CDR3 sequence: CASSENRPAYEQYF. CDR3 DNA: TGCGCCAGCAGCGAGAACAGGCCAGCCTACGAGCAGTACTTC.

The chain links TRBV19 to TRBJ2-5; TRBD2 aligns across 7 bases. The DNA end lines up better with TRBJ2-7; the J call may be wrong. From germline, CDR1 is LNHDA and CDR2 SQIVND (reference sequence). This CDR3 spans 17 amino acids. In DNA form, the CDR3 reads TGTGCCAGTAGTATGGGGGAGGGAGACAGACCATTCTACGAGCAGTACTTC. Its translation: CASSMGEGDRPFYEQYF.

The J gene is TRBJ2-3, the V gene TRBV18, with TRBD2 matching 10 bases. Germline-derived CDR1 and CDR2 are KGHSH and LQKENI. The length of the CDR3 is 15 residues. V was pared by 6 bases and J by 3 bases, with 6 bases of the junction left unmatched. CDR3 sequence (DNA): TGTGCCAGCTCTTCAGCGGGAGGGCATACAGATACGCAGTATTTT. This codes for CASSSAGGHTDTQYF.

The J gene is TRBJ2-2, the V gene TRBV2, with D perhaps matching TRBD1 (6 bases). The V and J ends lost 6 bases and 5 bases respectively, with 13 bases between them. Germline V gives CDR1 SNHLY, CDR2 FYNNEI. The CDR3 covers 14 residues. DNA of the CDR3: TGTGCCAGCAGGCAGGGGTGGGGGACCGGGGAGCTGTTTTTT. Encoded protein: CASRQGWGTGELFF.

This clone was counted once. The V call is TRBV27, the J call TRBJ1-5, with TRBD1 matching 8 bases. After removal of 6 bases from V and 7 bases from J, the junction contained 8 bases not matched to a gene. The germline gives CDR1 MNHEY, CDR2 SMNVEV (reference sequence). This CDR3 region has 14 residues. The CDR3 loop is CASRPTGGGQPQHF. The CDR3 DNA reads TGTGCCAGCAGACCTACAGGGGGTGGACAGCCCCAGCATTTT.

CDR3 sequence (DNA): TGTGCCAGCTCACCACAAATTATGGGACTAGCGGGAAACAATGAGCAGTTCTTC. It yields the protein CASSPQIMGLAGNNEQFF. The chain links TRBV18 to TRBJ2-1; 13 nucleotides line up with TRBD2. The J segment lost 5 bases and the V segment lost 1 base, leaving 8 bases of the junction unmatched. Germline CDR1 is KGHSH and CDR2 is LQKENI. The CDR3 length is 18 residues.

The chain recombines TRBV5-4 with TRBJ2-3; 10 nucleotides agree with TRBD1. This CDR3 spans 16 amino acids. Germline V gene sequence: CDR1 SGHNT, CDR2 YYREEE (reference sequence). Losses at the gene ends were 0 bases for V and 2 bases for J; bases not matched to a gene: 3. The CDR3 protein is CASSLGGQGYTDTQYF. The CDR3 DNA reads as TGTGCCAGCAGCTTGGGGGGACAGGGGTACACAGATACGCAGTATTTT.

Comment on this clone: Other DNA sequences in this specimen translate into the identical CDR3. The chain combines TRBV19 with TRBJ2-3; 9 bases agree with TRBD2. With V trimmed by 3 bases and J by 0 bases, 4 bases remained unmatched. The germline V gene has CDR1 LNHDA and CDR2 SQIVND (reference sequence). The CDR3 is made up of 16 amino acids. The CDR3 nucleotides read TGTGCCAGTAGTATGGGACTAGCCGCTAGCACAGATACGCAGTATTTT. Its translation: CASSMGLAASTDTQYF.

A few counts support this clone. The chain joins TRBV6-1 to TRBJ2-1, with D tentatively TRBD2 (6 bases). CDR1 is MNHNS and CDR2 is SASEGT in the germline V gene. This CDR3 is 16 amino acids long. Trimming removed 1 base from V and 3 bases from J, with 13 bases in between. CDR3 DNA sequence: TGTGCCAGCAGTGAAGGGTTTAACGGGGGCTACAATGAGCAGTTCTTC. It translates to CASSEGFNGGYNEQFF.

This clone was counted only a few times. The J gene is TRBJ2-3, the V gene TRBV14, with TRBD2 identical over 10 bases. V was clipped by 3 bases and J by 3 bases; unmatched bases: 6. The CDR3 loop spans 16 amino acids. The germline V gene encodes CDR1 SGHDN and CDR2 FVKESK. The CDR3 is CASSHRSGGGTDTQYF. The CDR3 region has the DNA TGTGCCAGCAGCCATCGAAGCGGGGGGGGGACAGATACGCAGTATTTT. Looking up the rest from reference TRBV14 and TRBJ2-3 gives the full variable domain: EAGVTQFPSHSVIEKGQTVTLRCDPISGHDNLYWYRRVMGKEIKFLLHFVKESKQDESGMPNNRFLAERTGGTYSTLKVQPAELEDSGVYFCASSHRSGGGTDTQYFGPGTRLTVL.

The chain joins TRBV5-1 to TRBJ2-1; perhaps TRBD2 as D (6 bases). The CDR3 consists of 16 residues. The germline V gene encodes CDR1 SGHRS and CDR2 YFSETQ. V dropped 0 bases and J dropped 1 base, with 11 bases sitting between them. This CDR3 reads CASSLDGAGSYNEQFF. CDR3 nucleotides: TGCGCCAGCAGCTTGGACGGGGCGGGGTCCTACAATGAGCAGTTCTTC.

The chain links TRBV27 to TRBJ1-3; D uncertain. Germline loops: CDR1 MNHEY, CDR2 SMNVEV (reference sequence). CDR3 size: 14 residues. V gave up 1 base and J gave up 0 bases, with 4 bases separating them. CDR3 residues: CASSLLSSGNTIYF. CDR3 in DNA: TGTGCCAGCAGTTTATTGAGCTCTGGAAACACCATATATTTT.

The J gene is TRBJ2-1, the V gene TRBV19; 8 nucleotides line up with TRBD2. Trimming took 5 bases from V and 4 from J; bases not matched to a gene: 4. CDR1 and CDR2 from the germline V gene are LNHDA and SQIVND (reference sequence). The CDR3 has 14 residues. CDR3 sequence reads: CASSGTRGYNEQFF. The CDR3, as DNA: TGTGCCAGTAGTGGGACTAGGGGGTACAATGAGCAGTTCTTC. The full variable domain, in which reference TRBV19 and TRBJ2-1 provide the parts outside the CDR3, is DGGITQSPKYLFRKEGQNVTLSCEQNLNHDAMYWYRQDPGQGLRLIYYSQIVNDFQKGDIAEGYSVSREKKESFPLTVTSAQKNPTAFYLCASSGTRGYNEQFFGPGTRLTVL.

The chain employs TRBV9 and TRBJ2-1, with 10 bases lining up with TRBD2. CDR3 length equals 17 residues. With V trimmed by 4 bases and J by 4 bases, 11 bases remained unmatched. Germline lookup yields CDR1 SGDLS and CDR2 YYNGEE. CDR3 nucleotides: TGTGCCAGCAGCACCTCGTCTGAGGGACTAGCGTACAATGAGCAGTTCTTC. This sequence encodes CASSTSSEGLAYNEQFF.

The rearrangement uses TRBV18 and TRBJ2-1; a possible D gene is TRBD1 (5 bases). The ends were cut back, 3 bases at V and 12 bases at J, with 12 bases in the middle. The CDR3 is 12 amino acids. Per germline, CDR1 KGHSH and CDR2 LQKENI. DNA of the CDR3: TGTGCCAGCTCACCCAACGCCCAGGGGCAGTTCTTC. The encoded protein is CASSPNAQGQFF. Based on the CDR3 plus reference TRBV18 and TRBJ2-1, the full variable domain is NAGVMQNPRHLVRRRGQEARLRCSPMKGHSHVYWYRQLPEEGLKFMVYLQKENIIDESGMPKERFSAEFPKEGPSILRIQQVVRGDSAAYFCASSPNAQGQFFGPGTRLTVL.

CDR3 nucleotide sequence: TGTGCCAGCAGTTGGTCGAGACAGGATAACTATGGCTACACCTTC. Its translation: CASSWSRQDNYGYTF. The chain employs TRBV6-6 and TRBJ1-2, with a weak D call TRBD1 (6 bases). V was clipped by 4 bases and J by 1 base, with 13 bases between them. CDR1 is MNHNY, CDR2 SVGAGI, per germline (reference sequence). The CDR3 totals 15 residues.